The rows below give T cell receptor beta chains drawn from one sample of a study of blood T cell repertoires in COVID-19. TCRdb's table, derived via immunoSEQ multiplex PCR, lists solely in-frame clones and lacks some. Of approximately 180,000 clones listed, 76% were seen once; the top ten hold about a sixth. The sequenced sample was PBMCs or T cells enriched from blood (not recorded which). The receptor source for this set is a woman in her forties or fifties with acute COVID-19. CDR3s include the opening cysteine and the closing phenylalanine or tryptophan. A D gene is named only where the DNA matches it firmly. Size is omitted from some rows. Given values are once, few, many or a class for expanded clones.

NA	TRBV6-5	NA	TRBJ1-1	TGTGCCAGCAGTTACGAACGTACAGGGAGGGCTGAAGCTTTCTTT	CASSYERTGRAEAFF
NA	TRBV29-1	NA	TRBJ1-1	TGCAGCGTTGACAGCGGGACGGTCGACGTGGCTTTCTTT	CSVDSGTVDVAFF
NA	TRBV30	TRBD1	TRBJ2-1	TGTGCCTGGAGCGAGGGACAGGTCTACAATGAGCAGTTCTTC	CAWSEGQVYNEQFF
NA	TRBV28	TRBD1	TRBJ1-1	TGTGCCAGCAGTCAAATGGCAGGGGGCACTGAAGCTTTCTTT	CASSQMAGGTEAFF
NA	TRBV6-2/TRBV6-3	NA	TRBJ2-6	TGTGCCAGCAGTCAATCAAGAGTACCTGCTGGGGCCAACGTCCTGACTTTC	CASSQSRVPAGANVLTF
NA	TRBV5-1	NA	TRBJ1-1	TGCGCCAGCAGCCCGGGAACGCGTACTAACACTGAAGCTTTCTTT	CASSPGTRTNTEAFF
NA	TRBV7-8	NA	TRBJ1-3	TGTGCCAGCACCCCGGGTAGGGGAAACACCATATATTTT	CASTPGRGNTIYF
NA	TRBV7-9	NA	TRBJ2-1	TGTGCCAGCAGCTCGGCGGTAGAGGTAGTGGACAATGAGCAGTTCTTC	CASSSAVEVVDNEQFF
medium-sized	TRBV27	NA	TRBJ1-6	TGTGCCAGCAGTTTAGAGCTCCTTGACTATAATTCACCCCTCCACTTT	CASSLELLDYNSPLHF
NA	TRBV7-7	NA	TRBJ2-3	TGTGCTAGCAGCATCCCAGGGTGGGAGGCAGATACGCAGTATTTT	CASSIPGWEADTQYF
NA	TRBV18	NA	TRBJ2-2	TGTGCCAGCTCACCCTTGGGGAGCCCCGGGGAGCTGTTTTTT	CASSPLGSPGELFF
NA	TRBV19	NA	TRBJ1-2	TGTGCCAGTGTAGATAGACAGTCACCTAACTATGGCTACACCTTC	CASVDRQSPNYGYTF
NA	TRBV5-4	NA	TRBJ2-3	TGTGCCAGCAGCGAGGACAGTTCGCGGGGCACAGATACGCAGTATTTT	CASSEDSSRGTDTQYF
NA	TRBV18	NA	TRBJ1-4	TGTGCCAGCTCACCCAGTCAGGTTCTGAGAGGGGAAAAACTGTTTTTT	CASSPSQVLRGEKLFF
few	TRBV27	NA	TRBJ1-4	TGTGCCAGCAGTTTATATGGTGGGGGCAATGAAAAACTGTTTTTT	CASSLYGGGNEKLFF
NA	TRBV7-9	TRBD1	TRBJ2-1	TGTGCCAGCAGCTTCACCGGGACAGGGTACAATGAGCAGTTCTTC	CASSFTGTGYNEQFF
NA	TRBV5-1	TRBD1	TRBJ2-2	TGCGCCAGCAGATTGGAGGGACAGGGCGCAACCGGGGAGCTGTTTTTT	CASRLEGQGATGELFF
few	TRBV6-4	NA	TRBJ2-3	TGTGCCAGCAGTGGGTCGGCGGGGGCCACAGATACGCAGTATTTT	CASSGSAGATDTQYF
NA	TRBV7-3	NA	TRBJ2-1	TGTGCCAGCAGCCTAGGGGGGGCGCGCTACAATGAGCAGTTCTTC	CASSLGGARYNEQFF
NA	TRBV24-1	NA	TRBJ2-2	TGTGCCACCGGAGGGGAGAACACCGGGGAGCTGTTTTTT	CATGGENTGELFF